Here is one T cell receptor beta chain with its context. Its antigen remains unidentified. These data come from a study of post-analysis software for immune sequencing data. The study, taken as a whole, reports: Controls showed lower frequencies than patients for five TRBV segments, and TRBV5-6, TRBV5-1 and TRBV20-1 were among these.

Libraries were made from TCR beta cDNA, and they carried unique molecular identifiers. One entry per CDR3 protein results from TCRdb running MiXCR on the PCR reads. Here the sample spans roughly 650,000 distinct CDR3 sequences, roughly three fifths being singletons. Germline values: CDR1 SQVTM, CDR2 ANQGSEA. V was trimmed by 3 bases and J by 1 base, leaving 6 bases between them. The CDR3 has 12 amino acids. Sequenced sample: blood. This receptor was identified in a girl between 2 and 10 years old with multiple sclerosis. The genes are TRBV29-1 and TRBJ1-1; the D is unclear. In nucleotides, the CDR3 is TGCAGCGTTGAGATGGGGAACACTGAAGCTTTCTTT. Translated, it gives CSVEMGNTEAFF.